Each of the 23 T cell receptor beta chains below was sequenced from the same sample in a study of cytomegalovirus exposure and HLA in healthy donors. TCRdb's copy holds only in-frame clones and misses some; the assay was immunoSEQ multiplex PCR. The sample includes around 49,000 clones, roughly 93% seen only once; the top ten take over 1.1%. The sample was PBMCs. The receptors stem from a man younger than 35 in good health and CMV-seronegative.

In this sample, this clone turned up once. J is TRBJ2-5 and V is TRBV11-2; D is undetermined. With 3 bases removed from V and 7 bases from J, the gap between germline ends came to 21 bases. The CDR3 length is 16 residues. Germline CDR1 and CDR2: SGHAT and FQNNGV. The CDR3 protein is CASSFSGAEAYLTQYF. In DNA form, the CDR3 reads TGTGCCAGCAGCTTCTCTGGCGCCGAGGCTTATTTGACCCAGTACTTC. Full variable domain (missing parts from reference TRBV11-2 and TRBJ2-5): EAGVAQSPRYKIIEKRQSVAFWCNPISGHATLYWYQQILGQGPKLLIQFQNNGVVDDSQLPKDRFSAERLKGVDSTLKIQPAKLEDSAVYLCASSFSGAEAYLTQYFGPGTRLLVL.

The chain joins TRBV30 to TRBJ1-5; 10 positions match TRBD1. The CDR3 has 13 amino acids. Germline assignment: CDR1 GTSNPN and CDR2 SVGIG (reference sequence). The trim removed 4 bases at V and 6 bases at J, leaving 3 bases unmatched. CDR3 nucleotide sequence: TGTGCCTGGACAGGACAGGGGGGTCAGCCCCAGCATTTT. Translated: CAWTGQGGQPQHF. The full variable domain, in which reference TRBV30 and TRBJ1-5 provide the parts outside the CDR3, is SQTIHQWPATLVQPVGSPLSLECTVEGTSNPNLYWYRQAAGRGLQLLFYSVGIGQISSEVPQNLSASRPQDRQFILSSKKLLLSDSGFYLCAWTGQGGQPQHFGDGTRLSIL.

The V and J genes are TRBV5-1 and TRBJ1-1; maybe TRBD1 (5 bases). The CDR3 is made up of 15 amino acids. Deletions cut 4 bases from V and 0 bases from J, with 13 bases between. The V gene's germline CDR1 is SGHRS and CDR2 YFSETQ. CDR3 amino acids: CASSPREGMNTEAFF. CDR3 DNA: TGCGCCAGCAGCCCGAGGGAGGGGATGAACACTGAAGCTTTCTTT.

The chain joins TRBV5-4 to TRBJ2-1, with a weak D call TRBD1 (5 bases). V lost 2 bases and J lost 4, with 19 bases in between. Germline loops: CDR1 SGHNT, CDR2 YYREEE (reference sequence). This CDR3 is 17 amino acids long. DNA for the CDR3: TGTGCCAGCAGCTTTCCCCCGGGCAGGGCCAAATACAATGAGCAGTTCTTC. Encoded protein: CASSFPPGRAKYNEQFF.

The chain links TRBV28 to TRBJ2-7; a weak D match, TRBD1 (5 bases). Germline lookup yields CDR1 MDHEN and CDR2 SYDVKM. Trimming took 2 bases from V and 7 from J, leaving 12 bases between them. CDR3 size: 13 residues. CDR3 DNA: TGTGCCAGCAGTTTAAATCCAGGGTGGGAGCAGTACTTC. It is translated as CASSLNPGWEQYF. Full variable domain (missing parts from reference TRBV28 and TRBJ2-7): DVKVTQSSRYLVKRTGEKVFLECVQDMDHENMFWYRQDPGLGLRLIYFSYDVKMKEKGDIPEGYSVSREKKERFSLILESASTNQTSMYLCASSLNPGWEQYFGPGTRLTVT.

The chain recombines TRBV9 with TRBJ2-5; D call uncertain. Germline V gene sequence: CDR1 SGDLS, CDR2 YYNGEE. V lost 3 bases to trimming and J lost 2 bases, with 5 bases between them. The CDR3 covers 12 residues. CDR3 loop: CASSGGQETQYF. CDR3 in DNA: TGTGCCAGCAGCGGAGGACAAGAGACCCAGTACTTC.

The V gene is TRBV11-2, the J gene TRBJ1-4, with TRBD1 as a possible D gene (5 bases). Germline V gene data show CDR1 as SGHAT and CDR2 as FQNNGV. V lost 5 bases and J 8 bases, leaving 18 bases between the germline ends. This CDR3 is built from 15 residues. CDR3 in amino acids: CASSPAGVRREKLFF. The CDR3 nucleotides read TGTGCCAGCAGCCCCGCGGGGGTGCGGAGGGAAAAACTGTTTTTT.

The chain uses TRBV7-2 and TRBJ1-4; D uncertain. V dropped 3 bases and J dropped 4 bases, with 3 bases sitting between them. The CDR3 length is 12 residues. The germline CDR1 and CDR2 sequences are SGHTA and FQGNSA. The CDR3 loop reads CASSFNNEKLFF. The CDR3 bases are TGTGCCAGCAGCTTTAATAATGAAAAACTGTTTTTT.

This sequence joins TRBV27 and TRBJ1-2; 9 bases align to TRBD1. V dropped 7 bases and J dropped 4; count of bases not matched to a gene: 4. The CDR3 is 13 residues long. Germline assignment: CDR1 MNHEY and CDR2 SMNVEV (reference sequence). CDR3 loop: CASKVGQGYGYTF. The CDR3 DNA reads as TGTGCCAGCAAGGTGGGACAGGGCTATGGCTACACCTTC.

This chain uses TRBV7-3 with TRBJ1-1, with D uncertain. In germline, CDR1 is SGHTA, CDR2 FQGTGA. The CDR3 contains 13 residues. V was trimmed by 4 bases and J by 1 base, leaving 7 bases between them. Written as DNA, the CDR3 is TGTGCCAGCAGCTCCAATTCGAACACTGAAGCTTTCTTT. It specifies CASSSNSNTEAFF.

The chain combines TRBV2 with TRBJ1-2; D not resolved. Germline V gene lookup returns CDR1 SNHLY and CDR2 FYNNEI. This CDR3 region has 14 residues. Between the trimmed V and J ends, which lost 0 bases and 4 bases, there was a span of 9 bases. In DNA, the CDR3 is TGTGCCAGCAGTGAAGCCACCCCGAGCTATGGCTACACCTTC. It specifies CASSEATPSYGYTF.

The rearrangement joins TRBV9 to TRBJ2-1, with D maybe TRBD2 (6 bases). The CDR3 length is 12 residues. Between the trimmed V and J ends, which lost 7 bases and 5 bases, there was a span of 10 bases. The germline V gene encodes CDR1 SGDLS and CDR2 YYNGEE. CDR3 sequence reads: CASGRTNNEQFF. In DNA form, the CDR3 reads TGTGCCAGCGGGAGGACTAACAATGAGCAGTTCTTC.

The rearrangement uses TRBV2 and TRBJ2-1; TRBD1 matches 7 bases. This CDR3 spans 15 amino acids. CDR1 is SNHLY and CDR2 is FYNNEI in the germline V gene. The J segment lost 7 bases and the V segment lost 5 bases, leaving 11 bases of the junction unmatched. The CDR3 nucleotides read TGTGCCAGCAGTCTACAGGGGCCACGTAGGAATGAGCAGTTCTTC. Its translation is CASSLQGPRRNEQFF.

The chain uses TRBV7-8 and TRBJ2-3; D may be TRBD2 (6 bases). With 5 bases removed from V and 0 bases from J, the gap between germline ends came to 12 bases. Germline V CDR1 and CDR2: SGHVS, FQNEAQ. The CDR3 is 15 amino acids. The CDR3 is CASSKAGTSTDTQYF. CDR3 nucleotides: TGTGCCAGCAGCAAGGCCGGGACTAGCACAGATACGCAGTATTTT.

V is TRBV19 and J is TRBJ1-1; unclear D gene. CDR3 length: 13 amino acids. Deletions cut 3 bases from V and 0 bases from J, with 5 bases between. The germline CDR1 and CDR2 sequences are LNHDA and SQIVND (reference sequence). CDR3 sequence: CASSIYLNTEAFF. The CDR3 nucleotides are TGTGCCAGTAGTATCTATCTGAACACTGAAGCTTTCTTT.

The chain combines TRBV19 with TRBJ2-7; 7 bases agree with TRBD2. This CDR3 is built from 13 residues. Trimming at V came to 3 bases and at J to 3 bases, leaving 2 bases not matched to a gene. Germline lookup yields CDR1 LNHDA and CDR2 SQIVND (reference sequence). The CDR3 protein is CASSIAGDYEQYF. The CDR3 region has the DNA TGTGCCAGTAGTATCGCGGGAGACTACGAGCAGTACTTC.

This chain joins TRBV18 and TRBJ1-4; D unclear. Trimming stripped 3 bases from V and 1 base from J, with 21 bases between. Germline-derived CDR1 and CDR2 are KGHSH and LQKENI. This CDR3 is 19 amino acids long. CDR3 DNA sequence: TGTGCCAGCTCACCTATGGGATTGACCTCAGGAGGAACTAATGAAAAACTGTTTTTT. Its translation: CASSPMGLTSGGTNEKLFF.

The chain carries TRBV9 and TRBJ2-1, with unresolved D. This CDR3 is 13 amino acids long. V was trimmed by 0 bases and J by 6 bases, leaving 7 bases between them. Looked up from germline, CDR1 is SGDLS and CDR2 is YYNGEE. As DNA, the CDR3 is TGTGCCAGCAGCGTAGCGGGTGGCAATGAGCAGTTCTTC. It translates to CASSVAGGNEQFF. The complete variable domain, with remaining parts taken from reference TRBV9 and TRBJ2-1, reads DSGVTQTPKHLITATGQRVTLRCSPRSGDLSVYWYQQSLDQGLQFLIQYYNGEERAKGNILERFSAQQFPDLHSELNLSSLELGDSALYFCASSVAGGNEQFFGPGTRLTVL.

The chain combines TRBV27 with TRBJ2-3; 14 nucleotides align to TRBD2. The CDR3 sequence is 17 residues long. V lost 6 bases and J lost 2; bases outside the gene matches: 7. Germline lookup yields CDR1 MNHEY and CDR2 SMNVEV (reference sequence). CDR3 region: CASRDAGLAGVTDTQYF. The CDR3 coding sequence is TGTGCCAGCAGAGACGCGGGACTAGCGGGAGTCACAGATACGCAGTATTTT.

This chain uses TRBV27 with TRBJ2-5; TRBD2 matches at 11 bases. The junction had 10 bases not matched to a gene; V was cut back by 5 bases and J by 5 bases. This CDR3 spans 16 amino acids. The V gene's germline CDR1 is MNHEY and CDR2 SMNVEV (reference sequence). In DNA form, the CDR3 reads TGTGCCAGCAGTCGACGTAGCGGGAGGGGATCTGAGACCCAGTACTTC. It yields the protein CASSRRSGRGSETQYF.

This rearrangement joins TRBV6-5 to TRBJ1-1; D perhaps matches TRBD1 (5 bases). Germline values: CDR1 MNHEY, CDR2 SVGAGI. V dropped 0 bases and J dropped 5 bases, with 13 bases sitting between them. This CDR3 is 15 amino acids long. CDR3 residues: CASSYSGQGGTEAFF. The CDR3 DNA follows: TGTGCCAGCAGTTACTCCGGGCAGGGAGGTACTGAAGCTTTCTTT.

This sequence joins TRBV19 and TRBJ2-7; 14 positions match TRBD2. V trimming: 8 bases; J trimming: 6 bases; junction bases outside the gene matches: 3. Germline assignment: CDR1 LNHDA and CDR2 SQIVND (reference sequence). The CDR3 is made up of 13 amino acids. CDR3 bases: TGTGCCAGTGGCGGACTAGCGGGAGGCGAGCAGTACTTC. Translated: CASGGLAGGEQYF.

This clone was seen only once. This chain uses TRBV5-1 with TRBJ2-2; a possible D gene is TRBD2 (6 bases). The CDR3 is 15 amino acids. Per the germline V gene, CDR1 is SGHRS and CDR2 is YFSETQ. V gave up 4 bases and J gave up 3 bases, with 13 bases separating them. CDR3 loop: CASSPTGTYTGELFF. DNA for the CDR3: TGCGCCAGCAGCCCGACCGGGACTTACACCGGGGAGCTGTTTTTT.